The 27 T cell receptor beta chains given below trace back to one sample, sequenced in a study of blood T cell repertoires in COVID-19. Repertoires were generated with immunoSEQ multiplex PCR, while TCRdb's copy carries only in-frame clones and drops some. Of 15,000 or so clones listed, approximately 86% are singletons. Sequencing used peripheral blood. Receptors were obtained from a human donor in a cohort sampled during active COVID-19.

The V and J genes are TRBV6-2 or TRBV6-3 and TRBJ2-7; weak D call: TRBD2 (5 bases). Trimming removed 2 bases at V and 0 bases at J, with 8 bases between. CDR3 length: 14 amino acids. Germline lookup yields CDR1 MNHEY and CDR2 SVGEGT. DNA for the CDR3: TGTGCCAGCAGTTACGAGGGTCTCTCCTACGAGCAGTACTTC. This sequence encodes CASSYEGLSYEQYF.

This clone was recorded a few times. The V gene is TRBV2, the J gene TRBJ1-1; no clear D. V lost 3 bases and J lost 7, with 12 bases in between. The CDR3 totals 13 residues. CDR1 SNHLY and CDR2 FYNNEI come from the germline V gene. CDR3 protein: CASSDIGVSEAFF. The CDR3 nucleotides are TGTGCCAGCAGTGATATTGGAGTGAGTGAAGCTTTCTTT.

The chain couples TRBV25-1 to TRBJ2-1; D may be TRBD2 (6 bases). Germline CDR1 MGHDK, CDR2 SYGVNS. Between the trimmed V and J ends, which lost 8 bases and 10 bases, there was a span of 12 bases. CDR3 length equals 11 residues. CDR3 amino acids: CASRRREEQFF. DNA of the CDR3: TGTGCCAGCCGCCGGAGGGAGGAGCAGTTCTTC.

This clone was seen a handful of times. The V and J genes are TRBV12-5 and TRBJ1-2; 7 nucleotides align to TRBD1. CDR1 and CDR2 (germline): LGHNT, FRNRAP. After removal of 4 bases from V and 4 bases from J, the junction contained 3 bases not matched to a gene. CDR3 length equals 13 residues. DNA of the CDR3: TGTGCTAGTGGTTCGACAGGGAGCTATGGCTACACCTTC. This sequence encodes CASGSTGSYGYTF. The full variable domain, rest sourced from reference TRBV12-5 and TRBJ1-2, is DARVTQTPRHKVTEMGQEVTMRCQPILGHNTVFWYRQTMMQGLELLAYFRNRAPLDDSGMPKDRFSAEMPDATLATLKIQPSEPRDSAVYFCASGSTGSYGYTFGSGTRLTVV.

This rearrangement joins TRBV27 to TRBJ2-1, with D perhaps matching TRBD2 (6 bases). The V end lost 8 bases, the J end lost 5 bases, and 16 bases lay between the germline ends. Germline V lookup: CDR1 MNHEY, CDR2 SMNVEV (reference sequence). There are 14 residues in the CDR3. CDR3 amino acids: CASFSGSLNNEQFF. The DNA of the CDR3 is TGTGCCAGCTTTAGCGGATCCCTTAACAATGAGCAGTTCTTC.

The chain uses TRBV9 and TRBJ1-5; D not certain. The CDR3 length is 14 residues. The germline V and J ends were trimmed by 4 bases and 2 bases, with 10 bases remaining between them. CDR1 and CDR2 (germline): SGDLS, YYNGEE. The CDR3 DNA reads TGTGCCAGCAGCCTCCACGGGGGCAATCAGCCCCAGCATTTT. Translated: CASSLHGGNQPQHF.

This sequence joins TRBV19 and TRBJ2-7; 10 bases agree with TRBD1. The CDR3 has 15 residues. The junction had 4 bases not matched to a gene; V was cut back by 5 bases and J by 0 bases. CDR1 and CDR2 (germline): LNHDA, SQIVND (reference sequence). CDR3 in DNA: TGTGCCAGTAGTCCGGGACAGGGGAGCTCCTACGAGCAGTACTTC. It is translated as CASSPGQGSSYEQYF.

J is TRBJ1-2 and V is TRBV9; 8 positions agree with TRBD1. CDR3 length: 15 amino acids. The J segment lost 2 bases and the V segment lost 0 bases, leaving 3 bases of the junction unmatched. Germline CDR1 is SGDLS and CDR2 is YYNGEE. CDR3: CASSVDQGANYGYTF. The CDR3 DNA sequence: TGTGCCAGCAGCGTAGACCAGGGGGCAAACTATGGCTACACCTTC. Based on the CDR3 plus reference TRBV9 and TRBJ1-2, the full variable domain is DSGVTQTPKHLITATGQRVTLRCSPRSGDLSVYWYQQSLDQGLQFLIQYYNGEERAKGNILERFSAQQFPDLHSELNLSSLELGDSALYFCASSVDQGANYGYTFGSGTRLTVV.

The V gene is TRBV11-3, the J gene TRBJ2-5; the match to TRBD1 covers 8 bases. V was pared by 5 bases and J by 5 bases, with 10 bases of the junction left unmatched. The germline gives CDR1 SGHNT, CDR2 YENEEA. The CDR3 length is 15 residues. The CDR3 nucleotides are TGTGCCAGCAGCCCCAGACAGGGGCGACCGGAGACCCAGTACTTC. It codes for CASSPRQGRPETQYF.

This chain links TRBV12-2 with TRBJ2-5; the table's D call TRBD2 went unverified against the DNA. TRBV12-2 is a known pseudogene. The CDR3 runs to 18 residues. CDR3 protein: CASLGEGRGVTCWETQYF. The CDR3, as DNA: TGTGCAAGTCTCGGTGAGGGGCGCGGGGTAACGTGTTGGGAGACCCAGTACTTC.

This clone appeared a single time. The chain links TRBV7-3 to TRBJ2-5, with 12 bases fitting TRBD2. The CDR3 runs 18 residues. With 1 base clipped from V and 2 bases from J, the junction kept 8 bases outside the gene matches. Germline CDR1 SGHTA, CDR2 FQGTGA. In nucleotides, the CDR3 is TGTGCCAGCAGCTTAAACCCCGCGCTAGCGGGGGGGCAAGAGACCCAGTACTTC. This sequence encodes CASSLNPALAGGQETQYF. The full variable domain, completed using reference TRBV7-3 and TRBJ2-5, is GAGVSQTPSNKVTEKGKYVELRCDPISGHTALYWYRQSLGQGPEFLIYFQGTGAADDSGLPNDRFFAVRPEGSVSTLKIQRTERGDSAVYLCASSLNPALAGGQETQYFGPGTRLLVL.

V is TRBV19 and J is TRBJ2-2, with a weak D call TRBD1 (6 bases). Germline V CDR1 and CDR2: LNHDA, SQIVND (reference sequence). The CDR3 sequence is 15 residues long. Between the trimmed V and J ends, which lost 4 bases and 5 bases, there was a span of 14 bases. The CDR3 reads CASSTFRGQTGELFF. For the CDR3, the DNA is TGTGCCAGTAGTACGTTTCGAGGACAGACCGGGGAGCTGTTTTTT.

The V call is TRBV5-1, the J call TRBJ1-4; 9 nucleotides line up with TRBD1. The length of the CDR3 is 17 residues. The V gene's germline CDR1 is SGHRS and CDR2 YFSETQ. The J segment lost 8 bases and the V segment lost 3 bases, leaving 14 bases of the junction unmatched. CDR3 amino acids: CASSSDSPGTGYEKLFF. The CDR3 DNA sequence: TGCGCCAGCAGCTCGGACTCACCCGGGACAGGGTACGAAAAACTGTTTTTT.

This clone has only a few counts. The chain employs TRBV20-1 and TRBJ2-7; 7 bases line up with TRBD2. The CDR3 has 13 residues. The junction had 4 bases not matched to a gene; V was cut back by 3 bases and J by 2 bases. Germline-derived CDR1 and CDR2 are DFQATT and SNEGSKA (reference sequence). For the CDR3, the DNA is TGCAGTGCTAGTCGGGGAGGGGCCTACGAGCAGTACTTC. It is translated as CSASRGGAYEQYF.

The V and J genes are TRBV5-4 and TRBJ1-2, with 7 bases fitting TRBD1. From germline, CDR1 is SGHNT and CDR2 YYREEE (reference sequence). The CDR3 spans 16 residues. J was trimmed by 6 bases and V by 4 bases; bases with no gene match: 15. The CDR3 reads CASSPGQVVRSHGYTF. CDR3 sequence (DNA): TGTGCCAGCAGCCCCGGACAGGTTGTCAGGTCGCATGGCTACACCTTC.

The chain employs TRBV27 and TRBJ2-1; 11 nucleotides agree with TRBD2. CDR3 length equals 17 residues. The V gene's germline CDR1 is MNHEY and CDR2 SMNVEV (reference sequence). Trimming took 3 bases from V and 7 from J; bases not matched to a gene: 11. The CDR3 region has the DNA TGTGCCAGCAGTTTCCCCTATAGCGGGGGGGCCGGGAATGAGCAGTTCTTC. It codes for CASSFPYSGGAGNEQFF.

The chain carries TRBV3-1 (or the pseudogene TRBV3-2) and TRBJ2-7, with a possible D match to TRBD2 (7 bases). The germline V gene encodes CDR1 LGHDT and CDR2 YNNKEL (reference sequence). Trimming stripped 0 bases from V and 4 bases from J, with 22 bases between. The CDR3 contains 18 residues. CDR3 in amino acids: CASSQELRGRAQVYEQYF. In nucleotides, the CDR3 is TGTGCCAGCAGCCAAGAATTAAGGGGGAGGGCTCAAGTTTACGAGCAGTACTTC.

The chain is built from TRBV5-4 and TRBJ2-7; TRBD2 is a possible D gene (6 bases). The V gene lost 1 base and the J gene lost 6 bases, with 17 bases spanning the gap. Germline V gene lookup returns CDR1 SGHNT and CDR2 YYREEE (reference sequence). The CDR3 contains 15 residues. Here the CDR3 DNA reads TGTGCCAGCAGCTTGATGGGGCGGGAAGCTCTCGAGCAGTACTTC. Its protein product is CASSLMGREALEQYF.

V is TRBV10-3 and J is TRBJ2-1; possibly TRBD2 for D (5 bases). Trimming cost V 2 bases and J 7 bases, with 9 bases left between them. The CDR3 contains 13 residues. The germline V gene has CDR1 ENHRY and CDR2 SYGVKD. In DNA form, the CDR3 reads TGTGCCATCAGTGAGAGAACTAGTAATGAGCAGTTCTTC. This encodes CAISERTSNEQFF.

CDR3 residues: CASSLGRAETQYF. DNA of the CDR3: TGTGCCAGCAGCTTGGGCAGGGCCGAGACCCAGTACTTC. The V call is TRBV5-4, the J call TRBJ2-5, with D possibly being TRBD1 (5 bases). The CDR3 consists of 13 residues. Looked up from germline, CDR1 is SGHNT and CDR2 is YYREEE (reference sequence). Trimming shortened V by 0 bases and J by 5 bases, and 8 bases separated the two germline ends.

This clone was seen more than once but under ten times. The V and J genes are TRBV7-2 and TRBJ2-1, with 10 bases aligning to TRBD1. With V trimmed by 4 bases and J by 5 bases, 2 bases remained unmatched. Germline CDR1 is SGHTA and CDR2 is FQGNSA. The CDR3 runs 14 residues. For the CDR3, the DNA is TGTGCCAGCAGCTGGACAGGGGGGGACAATGAGCAGTTCTTC. Amino acids: CASSWTGGDNEQFF.

This chain joins TRBV7-2 and TRBJ2-1; 11 bases line up with TRBD1. V dropped 5 bases and J dropped 6; count of bases not matched to a gene: 3. The CDR3 covers 14 residues. Germline V CDR1 and CDR2: SGHTA, FQGNSA. The DNA of the CDR3 is TGTGCCAGCAGCGGAGGGACAGGGGGCAATGAGCAGTTCTTC. Residues: CASSGGTGGNEQFF.

CDR3 in DNA: TGTGCCATCAGTGAACATAGGGCAAGGGGGAATATGAACACTGAAGCTTTCTTT. It translates to CAISEHRARGNMNTEAFF. This rearrangement joins TRBV10-3 to TRBJ1-1, with a weak D call TRBD1 (6 bases). The V gene lost 3 bases and the J gene lost 0 bases, with 20 bases spanning the gap. The CDR3 has 18 amino acids. The germline V gene encodes CDR1 ENHRY and CDR2 SYGVKD.

The chain employs TRBV5-1 and TRBJ2-7, with 7 bases matching TRBD1. The CDR3 sequence is 13 residues long. Germline V gene data show CDR1 as SGHRS and CDR2 as YFSETQ. Trimming cost V 6 bases and J 3 bases; bases outside gene matches: 6. The CDR3 bases are TGCGCCAGCACCTGGGACAGCAACTACGAGCAGTACTTC. This gives the protein CASTWDSNYEQYF. The full variable domain, with the rest looked up from reference TRBV5-1 and TRBJ2-7, is KAGVTQTPRYLIKTRGQQVTLSCSPISGHRSVSWYQQTPGQGLQFLFEYFSETQRNKGNFPGRFSGRQFSNSRSEMNVSTLELGDSALYLCASTWDSNYEQYFGPGTRLTVT.

This clone showed up just once. The genes are TRBV19 and TRBJ1-1, with D possibly being TRBD1 (5 bases). From germline, CDR1 is LNHDA and CDR2 SQIVND (reference sequence). The V end lost 9 bases, the J end lost 1 base, and 15 bases lay between the germline ends. This CDR3 spans 14 amino acids. The CDR3 nucleotides read TGTGCCAGCATGCCCTGGGGCGCGAACACTGAAGCTTTCTTT. Amino acid sequence: CASMPWGANTEAFF.

The J gene is TRBJ1-2, the V gene TRBV4-1, with a tentative D call TRBD1 (5 bases). CDR3 length: 17 amino acids. Trimming took off 0 bases at V and 8 bases at J, with 22 bases between the two ends. Germline loops: CDR1 MGHRA, CDR2 YSYEKL. The CDR3 here is CASSQDPLGLSQGGYTF. CDR3 in DNA: TGCGCCAGCAGCCAAGATCCCCTGGGACTCTCCCAAGGAGGCTACACCTTC.

The chain joins TRBV24-1 to TRBJ2-5; D may be TRBD2 (6 bases). This CDR3 contains 13 residues. Germline loops: CDR1 KGHDR, CDR2 SFDVKD. Trimming took off 3 bases at V and 7 bases at J, with 11 bases between the two ends. The CDR3 DNA reads as TGTGCCACCAGTGATGAGGAGGGAGGGACCCAGTACTTC. This encodes CATSDEEGGTQYF.